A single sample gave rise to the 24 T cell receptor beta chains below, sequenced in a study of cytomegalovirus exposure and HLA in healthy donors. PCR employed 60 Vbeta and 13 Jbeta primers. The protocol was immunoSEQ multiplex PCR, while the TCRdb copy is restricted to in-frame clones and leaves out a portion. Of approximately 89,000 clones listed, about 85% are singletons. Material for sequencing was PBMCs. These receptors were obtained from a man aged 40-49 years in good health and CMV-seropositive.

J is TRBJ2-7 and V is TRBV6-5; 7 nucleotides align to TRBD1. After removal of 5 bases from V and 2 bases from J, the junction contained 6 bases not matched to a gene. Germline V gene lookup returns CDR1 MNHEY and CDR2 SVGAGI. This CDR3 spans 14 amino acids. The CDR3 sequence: CASSEDRPTYEQYF. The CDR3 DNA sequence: TGTGCCAGCAGTGAGGACAGGCCCACCTACGAGCAGTACTTC.

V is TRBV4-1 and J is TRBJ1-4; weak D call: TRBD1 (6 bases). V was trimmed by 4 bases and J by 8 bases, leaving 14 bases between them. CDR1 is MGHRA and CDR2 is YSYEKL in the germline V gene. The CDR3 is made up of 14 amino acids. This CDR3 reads CASSRGGSEEKLFF. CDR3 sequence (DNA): TGCGCCAGCAGCCGGGGGGGCTCGGAAGAAAAACTGTTTTTT.

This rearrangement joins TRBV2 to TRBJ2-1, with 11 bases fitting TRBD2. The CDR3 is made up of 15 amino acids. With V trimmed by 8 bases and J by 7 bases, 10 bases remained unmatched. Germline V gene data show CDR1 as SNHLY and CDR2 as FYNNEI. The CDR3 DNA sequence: TGTGCCAGCGGCCGAACTAGCGGGAGATTAAATGAGCAGTTCTTC. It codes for CASGRTSGRLNEQFF.

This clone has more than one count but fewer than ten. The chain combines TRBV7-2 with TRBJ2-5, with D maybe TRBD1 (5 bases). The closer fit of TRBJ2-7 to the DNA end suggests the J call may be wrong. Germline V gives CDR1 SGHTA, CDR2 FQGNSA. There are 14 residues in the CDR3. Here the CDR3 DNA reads TGTGCCAGCAGCGCCCATCAGGGTTCCTACGAGCAGTACTTC. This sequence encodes CASSAHQGSYEQYF.

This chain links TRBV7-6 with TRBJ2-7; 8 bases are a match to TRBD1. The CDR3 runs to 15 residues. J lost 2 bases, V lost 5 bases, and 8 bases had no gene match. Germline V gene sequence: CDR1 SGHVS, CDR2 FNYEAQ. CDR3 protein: CASSARQGSPYEQYF. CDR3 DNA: TGTGCCAGCAGCGCGAGACAGGGGAGTCCCTACGAGCAGTACTTC.

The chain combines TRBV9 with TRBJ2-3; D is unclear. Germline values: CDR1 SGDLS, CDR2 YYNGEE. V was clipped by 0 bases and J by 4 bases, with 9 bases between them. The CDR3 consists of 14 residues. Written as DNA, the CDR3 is TGTGCCAGCAGCGTAGACATCCCGTCAGATACGCAGTATTTT. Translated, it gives CASSVDIPSDTQYF.

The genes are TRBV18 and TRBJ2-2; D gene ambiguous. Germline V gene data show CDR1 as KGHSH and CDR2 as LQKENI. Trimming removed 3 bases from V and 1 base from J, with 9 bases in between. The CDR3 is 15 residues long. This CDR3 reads CASSPVSRNTGELFF. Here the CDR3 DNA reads TGTGCCAGCTCACCCGTGTCCAGGAACACCGGGGAGCTGTTTTTT.

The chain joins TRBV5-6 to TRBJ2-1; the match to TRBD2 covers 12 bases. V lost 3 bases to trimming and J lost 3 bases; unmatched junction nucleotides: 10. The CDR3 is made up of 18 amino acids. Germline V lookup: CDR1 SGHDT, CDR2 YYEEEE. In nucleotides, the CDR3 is TGTGCCAGCAGCTGGGGGGCCACTAGCGGGAGGTTCTACAATGAGCAGTTCTTC. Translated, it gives CASSWGATSGRFYNEQFF.

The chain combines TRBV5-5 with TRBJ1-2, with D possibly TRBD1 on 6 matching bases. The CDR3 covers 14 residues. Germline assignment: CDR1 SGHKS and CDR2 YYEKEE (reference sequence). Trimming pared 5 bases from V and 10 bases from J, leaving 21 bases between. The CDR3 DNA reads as TGTGCCAGCAGTCGTACAGGGCTCCAGGATGTCTACACCTTC. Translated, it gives CASSRTGLQDVYTF.

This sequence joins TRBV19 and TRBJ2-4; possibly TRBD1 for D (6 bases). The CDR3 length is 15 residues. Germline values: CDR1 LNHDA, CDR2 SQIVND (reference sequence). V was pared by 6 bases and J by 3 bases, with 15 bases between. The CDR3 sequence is CASSAIPGVKNIQYF. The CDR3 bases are TGTGCCAGTAGCGCGATCCCAGGGGTCAAAAACATTCAGTACTTC.

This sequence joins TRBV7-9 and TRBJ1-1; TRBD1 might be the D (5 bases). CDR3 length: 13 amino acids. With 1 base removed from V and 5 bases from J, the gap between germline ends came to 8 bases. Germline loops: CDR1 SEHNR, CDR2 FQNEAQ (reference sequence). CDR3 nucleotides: TGTGCCAGCAGCTTAGGGGCAGGGACTGAAGCTTTCTTT. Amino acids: CASSLGAGTEAFF.

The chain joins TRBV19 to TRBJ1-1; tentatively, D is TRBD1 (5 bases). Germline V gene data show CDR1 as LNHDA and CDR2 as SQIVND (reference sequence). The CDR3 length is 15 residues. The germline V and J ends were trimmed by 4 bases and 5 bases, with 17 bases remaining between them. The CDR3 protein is CASSNQGGGRTEAFF. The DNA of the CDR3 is TGTGCCAGTAGTAACCAGGGAGGAGGGAGAACTGAAGCTTTCTTT.

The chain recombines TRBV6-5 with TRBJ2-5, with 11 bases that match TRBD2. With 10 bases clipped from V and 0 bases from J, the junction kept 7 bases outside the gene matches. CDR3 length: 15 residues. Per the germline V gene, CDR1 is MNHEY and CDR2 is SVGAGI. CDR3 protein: CATQTSGAYQETQYF. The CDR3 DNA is TGTGCCACGCAGACTAGCGGGGCATACCAAGAGACCCAGTACTTC.

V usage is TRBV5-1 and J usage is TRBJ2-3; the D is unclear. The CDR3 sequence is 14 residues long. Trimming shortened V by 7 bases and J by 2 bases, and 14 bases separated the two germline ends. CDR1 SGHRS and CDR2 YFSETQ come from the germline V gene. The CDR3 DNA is TGCGCCAGCCGCCCGCCGAAAGCCACAGATACGCAGTATTTT. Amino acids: CASRPPKATDTQYF.

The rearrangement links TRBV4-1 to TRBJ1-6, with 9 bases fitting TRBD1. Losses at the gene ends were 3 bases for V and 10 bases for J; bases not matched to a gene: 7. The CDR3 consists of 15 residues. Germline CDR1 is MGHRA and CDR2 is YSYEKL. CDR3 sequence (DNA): TGCGCCAGCAGCCAGGGACAGGGACGGTGGTCACCCCTCCACTTT. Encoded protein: CASSQGQGRWSPLHF.

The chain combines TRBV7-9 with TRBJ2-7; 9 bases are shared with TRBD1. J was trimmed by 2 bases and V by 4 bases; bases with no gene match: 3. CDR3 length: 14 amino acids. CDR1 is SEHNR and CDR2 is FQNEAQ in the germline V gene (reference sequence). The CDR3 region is CASSSGTGTYEQYF. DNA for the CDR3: TGTGCCAGCAGCTCGGGGACAGGGACCTACGAGCAGTACTTC.

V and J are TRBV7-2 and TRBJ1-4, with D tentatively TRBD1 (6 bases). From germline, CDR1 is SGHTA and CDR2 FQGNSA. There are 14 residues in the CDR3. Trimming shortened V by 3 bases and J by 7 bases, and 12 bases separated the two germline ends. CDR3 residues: CASSFTGYGEKLFF. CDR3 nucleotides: TGTGCCAGCAGCTTTACAGGGTATGGTGAAAAACTGTTTTTT. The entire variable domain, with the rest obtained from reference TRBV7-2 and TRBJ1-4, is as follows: GAGVSQSPSNKVTEKGKDVELRCDPISGHTALYWYRQSLGQGLEFLIYFQGNSAPDKSGLPSDRFSAERTGGSVSTLTIQRTQQEDSAVYLCASSFTGYGEKLFFGSGTQLSVL.

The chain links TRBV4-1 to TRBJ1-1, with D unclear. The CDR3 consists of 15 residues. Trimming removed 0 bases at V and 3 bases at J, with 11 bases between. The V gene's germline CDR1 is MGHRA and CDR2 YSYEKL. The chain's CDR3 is CASSQDWRDYTEAFF. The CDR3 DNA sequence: TGCGCCAGCAGCCAAGATTGGAGGGATTACACTGAAGCTTTCTTT.

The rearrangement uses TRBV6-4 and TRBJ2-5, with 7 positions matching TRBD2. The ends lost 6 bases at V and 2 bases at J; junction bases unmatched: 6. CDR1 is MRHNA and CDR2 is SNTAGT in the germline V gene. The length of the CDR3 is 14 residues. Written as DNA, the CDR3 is TGTGCCAGCAGCGGTGAGCGGGATCAAGAGACCCAGTACTTC. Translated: CASSGERDQETQYF.

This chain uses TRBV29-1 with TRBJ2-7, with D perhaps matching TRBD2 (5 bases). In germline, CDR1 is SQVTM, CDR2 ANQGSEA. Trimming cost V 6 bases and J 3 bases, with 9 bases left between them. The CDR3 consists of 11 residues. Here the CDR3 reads CSVTLGYEQYF. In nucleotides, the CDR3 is TGCAGCGTGACACTAGGCTACGAGCAGTACTTC.

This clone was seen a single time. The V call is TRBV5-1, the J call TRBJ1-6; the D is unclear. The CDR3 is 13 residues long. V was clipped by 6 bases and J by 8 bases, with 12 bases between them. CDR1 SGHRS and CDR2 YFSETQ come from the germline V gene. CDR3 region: CASKESSDSPLHF. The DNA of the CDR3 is TGCGCCAGCAAAGAGAGCTCGGATTCACCCCTCCACTTT.

The CDR3 sequence is CASSIGTVQETQYF. In nucleotides, the CDR3 is TGCGCCAGCAGCATAGGGACAGTTCAAGAGACCCAGTACTTC. The rearrangement joins TRBV5-1 to TRBJ2-5, with 7 bases identical to TRBD1. The CDR3 totals 14 residues. The V gene's germline CDR1 is SGHRS and CDR2 YFSETQ. V shed 4 bases, J shed 2 bases, and the junction held 5 bases outside the gene matches.

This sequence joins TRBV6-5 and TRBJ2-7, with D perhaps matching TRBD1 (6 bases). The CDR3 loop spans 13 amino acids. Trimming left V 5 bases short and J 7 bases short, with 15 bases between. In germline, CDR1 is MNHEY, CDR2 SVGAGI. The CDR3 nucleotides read TGTGCCAGCAGTGAAAAGCAGGGGATGGAGCAGTACTTC. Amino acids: CASSEKQGMEQYF.

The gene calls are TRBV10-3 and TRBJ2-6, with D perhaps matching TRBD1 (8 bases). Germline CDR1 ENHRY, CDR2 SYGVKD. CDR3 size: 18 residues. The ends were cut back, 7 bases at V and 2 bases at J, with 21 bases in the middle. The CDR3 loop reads CAIKGGGQDAPGANVLTF. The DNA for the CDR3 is TGTGCCATCAAGGGGGGGGGACAGGACGCACCTGGGGCCAACGTCCTGACTTTC.